The clone carrying this T cell receptor (beta chain) showed up many times. This record belongs to a study of T cells in Graves' hyperthyroidism and ophthalmopathy. CDR3 length: 13 residues. Trimming left V 7 bases short and J 7 bases short, with 13 bases between. Fresh peripheral blood, 9.5 to 10 ml of it, supplied the PBMCs. Template material for amplifying TCR beta CDR3 regions consisted of RNA transcripts. HTBI primers drove first-round RT-PCR of the TCR CDR3. TCRdb used MiXCR to reprocess the multiplex PCR reads, holding one entry per CDR3 protein. The sample lists 300,000 to 450,000 distinct CDR3 sequences, more than 12% occurring once.

The gene calls are TRBV12-3 or TRBV12-4 and TRBJ1-4; D ambiguous. The specimen was blood. The clonotype was recovered from a woman in her thirties with Graves' ophthalmopathy. CDR3 DNA: TGTGCCAGCAATCTTGGGTTGGGTGAAAAACTGTTTTTT. This encodes CASNLGLGEKLFF.